This T cell receptor (beta chain) was captured in a study of blood T cell repertoires in COVID-19. Assay used: immunoSEQ multiplex PCR; TCRdb lists only in-frame clones, some missing. The sample consists of about 190,000 clones, about 80% of them appearing once. Trimming at V came to 3 bases and at J to 5 bases, leaving 10 bases not matched to a gene. This CDR3 region has 16 residues. Germline V gene lookup returns CDR1 SGHRS and CDR2 YFSETQ. Sample: peripheral blood. The chain uses TRBV5-1 and TRBJ2-3, with 9 bases lining up with TRBD2. This TCR derives from a man in his 60s with acute or convalescent COVID-19. The CDR3 DNA sequence: TGCGCCAGCAGCTCACCAAGCGGGGGGCGGGGAGATACGCAGTATTTT. Its protein product is CASSSPSGGRGDTQYF.